This TCR beta chain was retrieved from a study of blood T cell repertoires in COVID-19 (dated by TCRdb to between 2020 and 2021). At the level of the whole study: The collaborator samples originated in the United States, Italy and Spain and spanned the acute and convalescent phases of COVID-19. A de-identified subject ID, COVID-19 status, age in years and sex were almost always included in the sample metadata. The samples were drawn from the first 160 participants of the ongoing ImmuneRACE study and from 950 to 1,500 subjects provided by 6 global collaborators. A freely available public database, intended as a resource for researchers studying the immune response to SARS-CoV-2, is where the repertoires were released. The prospective study material was composed of cDNA or gDNA derived from T cells, B-cell-depleted T cells, or PBMCs. Deeply sampled blood TCRbeta repertoires from subjects exposed to, actively infected with, or recovered from COVID-19 were included in the dataset. Where available, HLA class I and class II types were obtained from metadata supplied by the sample provider rather than from assay-based typing.

Regarding this clone: Its antigen remains unidentified. It has no much larger one-base neighbor in the sample; base qualities were not kept.

Collaborating institutions collected whole blood in K2EDTA tubes following their own protocols. For TCRbeta analysis, collaborator samples were shipped as frozen whole blood, as isolated PBMCs, or as DNA extracted from either sample type. Broad study findings and their caveats: The amount of clinical and demographic metadata varied by source and participant and was provided uncurated.

The immunoSEQ Assay, a bias-controlled multiplex PCR, was used to amplify TCRbeta CDR3 regions from genomic DNA. Per the source publication's procedure: Nucleated cell counts per sample were estimated from amplification of reference gene primers within the assay. To quantify the absolute abundance of each unique TCRbeta CDR3 rearrangement, sequence reads were collapsed and filtered. For each sample, productive Simpson clonality was calculated as the square root of Simpson's diversity index over productive rearrangements. TCRdb obtained this table from immuneACCESS and retained in-frame rearrangements with V and J assigned. These tables miss some clones; where compared with another copy, unresolved V genes account for less than half of the shortfall, and the remainder is unexplained. The DNA was the basis for D and trimming; V, J and clone size are from that table. The sample table contains about 140,000 clones; only one count was recorded for roughly 76% of them. The ten largest account for 9% to 10% of the sample.

Input material: peripheral blood. This receptor was taken from a woman aged 45-65 years with active or convalescent COVID-19.

The CDR3 has the sequence CASSIESRTQGGYTF. In nucleotide form, the sequence is TGTGCCAGTAGTATAGAGTCCAGGACACAGGGTGGCTACACCTTC. The V and J genes are TRBV19 and TRBJ1-2; TRBD1 is a possible D gene, resting on 6 matching bases. Relative to germline, V is 0 bases shorter and J is 7 bases shorter, with 15 bases between their ends. Reading the germline V gene (reference sequence) gives CDR1 LNHDA and CDR2 SQIVND. The CDR3 runs 15 amino acids, cysteine and phenylalanine included. The entry retains the CDR3 DNA only, 45 bases that are in frame from base 1. This CDR3, with the reference TRBV19 and TRBJ1-2 proteins standing in past its ends, gives the full variable domain DGGITQSPKYLFRKEGQNVTLSCEQNLNHDAMYWYRQDPGQGLRLIYYSQIVNDFQKGDIAEGYSVSREKKESFPLTVTSAQKNPTAFYLCASSIESRTQGGYTFGSGTRLTVV.